This record concerns one T cell receptor beta chain sequence. Profiling relied on immunoSEQ multiplex PCR, and the TCRdb table lists in-frame clones only, not all of them. This sample carries approximately 170,000 clones, about nine tenths of them seen once, and the ten largest clones take about 1.6%. The record originates from a study of control samples from healthy donors and cancer patients. Germline trimming cut 8 bases from V and 0 bases from J; bases unmatched to any gene: 16. The CDR3 contains 18 residues. Germline V gene sequence: CDR1 MNHEY, CDR2 SMNVEV (reference sequence). The sequencing sample was made of blood. V is TRBV27 and J is TRBJ2-4; 7 bases fit TRBD1. The origin of this receptor is a woman aged 30 to 39 in good health. CDR3 in DNA: TGTGCCAGCTCCCTACAACCTCCGGGACAGTCAGCCAAAAACATTCAGTACTTC. This sequence encodes CASSLQPPGQSAKNIQYF.